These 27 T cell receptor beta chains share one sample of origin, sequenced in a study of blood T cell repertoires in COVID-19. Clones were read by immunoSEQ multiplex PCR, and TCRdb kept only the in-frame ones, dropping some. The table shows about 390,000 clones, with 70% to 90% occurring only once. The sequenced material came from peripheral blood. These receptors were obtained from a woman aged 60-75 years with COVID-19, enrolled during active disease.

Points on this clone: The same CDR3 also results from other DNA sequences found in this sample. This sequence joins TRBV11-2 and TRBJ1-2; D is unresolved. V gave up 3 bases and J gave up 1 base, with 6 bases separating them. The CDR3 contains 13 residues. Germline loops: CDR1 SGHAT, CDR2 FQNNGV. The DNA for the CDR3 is TGTGCCAGCAGCTTCGGAGTTAACTATGGCTACACCTTC. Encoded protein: CASSFGVNYGYTF.

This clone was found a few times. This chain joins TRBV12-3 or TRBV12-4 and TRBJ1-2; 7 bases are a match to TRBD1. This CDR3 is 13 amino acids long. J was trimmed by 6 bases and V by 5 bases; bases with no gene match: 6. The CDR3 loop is CASSLGTADGYTF. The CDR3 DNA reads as TGTGCCAGCAGTCTCGGGACAGCCGATGGCTACACCTTC.

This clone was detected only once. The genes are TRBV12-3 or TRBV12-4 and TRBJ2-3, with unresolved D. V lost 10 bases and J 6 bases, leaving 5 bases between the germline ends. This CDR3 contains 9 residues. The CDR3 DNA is TGTGCCACCCCGGATACGCAGTATTTT. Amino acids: CATPDTQYF.

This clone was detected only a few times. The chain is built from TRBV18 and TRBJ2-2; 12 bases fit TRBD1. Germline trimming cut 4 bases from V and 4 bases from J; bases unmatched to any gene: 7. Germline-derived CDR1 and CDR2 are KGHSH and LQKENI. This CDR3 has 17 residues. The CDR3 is CASSRGDRGRVTGELFF. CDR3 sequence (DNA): TGTGCCAGCTCACGCGGGGACAGGGGGCGCGTCACCGGGGAGCTGTTTTTT.

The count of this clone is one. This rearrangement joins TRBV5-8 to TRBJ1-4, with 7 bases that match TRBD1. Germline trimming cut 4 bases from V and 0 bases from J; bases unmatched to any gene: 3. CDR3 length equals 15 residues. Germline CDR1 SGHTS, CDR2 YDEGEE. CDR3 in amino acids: CASSGGTATNEKLFF. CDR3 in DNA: TGTGCCAGCAGCGGTGGGACAGCAACTAATGAAAAACTGTTTTTT.

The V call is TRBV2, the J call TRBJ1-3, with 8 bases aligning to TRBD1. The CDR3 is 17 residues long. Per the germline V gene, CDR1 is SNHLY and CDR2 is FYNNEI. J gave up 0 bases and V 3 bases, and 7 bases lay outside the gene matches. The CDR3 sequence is CASSDTGGPFSGNTIYF. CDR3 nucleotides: TGTGCCAGCAGTGACACAGGGGGACCGTTCTCTGGAAACACCATATATTTT.

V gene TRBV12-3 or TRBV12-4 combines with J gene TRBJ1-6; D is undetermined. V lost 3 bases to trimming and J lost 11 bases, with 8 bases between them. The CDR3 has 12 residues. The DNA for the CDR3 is TGTGCCAGCAGTTTCGGGAGTCCACCCCTCCACTTT. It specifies CASSFGSPPLHF.

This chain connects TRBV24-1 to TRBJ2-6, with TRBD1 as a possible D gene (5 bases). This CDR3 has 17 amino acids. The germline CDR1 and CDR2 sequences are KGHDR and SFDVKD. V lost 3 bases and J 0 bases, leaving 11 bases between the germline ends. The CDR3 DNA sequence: TGTGCCACCAGTGATCAATATCAGGGCTCTGGGGCCAACGTCCTGACTTTC. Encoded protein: CATSDQYQGSGANVLTF.

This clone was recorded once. The CDR3 nucleotides read TGTGCCAGCTCCCAACCGGACAGGGGAATATGGAACACCGGGGAGCTGTTTTTT. Translated: CASSQPDRGIWNTGELFF. J is TRBJ2-2 and V is TRBV18; TRBD1 agrees at 9 bases. V gave up 6 bases and J gave up 1 base; unmatched junction bases: 12. The CDR3 covers 18 residues. CDR1 KGHSH and CDR2 LQKENI come from the germline V gene.

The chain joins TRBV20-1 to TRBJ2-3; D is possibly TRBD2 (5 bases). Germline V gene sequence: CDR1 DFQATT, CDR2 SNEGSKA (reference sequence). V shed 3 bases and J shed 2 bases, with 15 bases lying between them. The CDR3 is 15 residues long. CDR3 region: CSASYPSTITDTQYF. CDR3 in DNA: TGCAGTGCTAGTTACCCTAGCACCATCACAGATACGCAGTATTTT.

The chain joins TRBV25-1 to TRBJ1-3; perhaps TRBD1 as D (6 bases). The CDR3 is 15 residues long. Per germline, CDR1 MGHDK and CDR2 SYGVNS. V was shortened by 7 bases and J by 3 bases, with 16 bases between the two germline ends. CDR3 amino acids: CASTKGGANGNTIYF. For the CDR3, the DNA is TGTGCCAGCACTAAAGGGGGGGCGAATGGAAACACCATATATTTT.

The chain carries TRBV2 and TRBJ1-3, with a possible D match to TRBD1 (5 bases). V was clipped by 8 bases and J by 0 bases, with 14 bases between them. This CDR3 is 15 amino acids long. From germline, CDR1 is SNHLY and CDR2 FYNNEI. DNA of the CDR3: TGTGCCAGCGTCGGGCAGGGCCTCTCTGGAAACACCATATATTTT. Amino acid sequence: CASVGQGLSGNTIYF.

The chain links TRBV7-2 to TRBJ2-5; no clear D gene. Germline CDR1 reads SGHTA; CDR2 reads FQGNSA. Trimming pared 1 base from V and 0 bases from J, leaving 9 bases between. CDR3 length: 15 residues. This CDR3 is CASSLVSENQETQYF. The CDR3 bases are TGTGCCAGCAGCTTAGTTTCGGAGAACCAAGAGACCCAGTACTTC. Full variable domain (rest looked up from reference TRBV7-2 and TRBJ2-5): GAGVSQSPSNKVTEKGKDVELRCDPISGHTALYWYRQSLGQGLEFLIYFQGNSAPDKSGLPSDRFSAERTGGSVSTLTIQRTQQEDSAVYLCASSLVSENQETQYFGPGTRLLVL.

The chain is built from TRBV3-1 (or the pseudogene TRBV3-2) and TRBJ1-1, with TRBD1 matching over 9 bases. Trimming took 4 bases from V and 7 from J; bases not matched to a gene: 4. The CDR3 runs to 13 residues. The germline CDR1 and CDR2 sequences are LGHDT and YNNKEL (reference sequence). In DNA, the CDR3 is TGTGCCAGCAGCCGGGACAGGGCTAATGAAGCTTTCTTT. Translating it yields CASSRDRANEAFF.

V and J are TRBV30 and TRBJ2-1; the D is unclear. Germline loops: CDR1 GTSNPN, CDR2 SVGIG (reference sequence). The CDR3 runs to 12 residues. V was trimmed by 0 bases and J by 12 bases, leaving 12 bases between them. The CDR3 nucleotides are TGTGCCTGGAGTGTACGTTTAGAGTGGCAGTTCTTC. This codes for CAWSVRLEWQFF.

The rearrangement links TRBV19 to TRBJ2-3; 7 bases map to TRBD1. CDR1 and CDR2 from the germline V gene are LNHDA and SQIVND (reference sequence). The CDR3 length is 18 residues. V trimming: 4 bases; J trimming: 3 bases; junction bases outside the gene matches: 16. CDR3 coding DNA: TGTGCCAGTAGTAACTTATTCCTCGCCAGGGGGAAAACAGATACGCAGTATTTT. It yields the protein CASSNLFLARGKTDTQYF.

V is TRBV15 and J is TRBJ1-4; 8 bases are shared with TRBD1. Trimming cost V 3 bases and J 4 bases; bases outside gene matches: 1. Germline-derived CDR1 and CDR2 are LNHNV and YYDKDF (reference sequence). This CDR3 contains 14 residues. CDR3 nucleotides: TGTGCCACCAGCAGCAGGGGGCTTAATGAAAAACTGTTTTTT. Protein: CATSSRGLNEKLFF.

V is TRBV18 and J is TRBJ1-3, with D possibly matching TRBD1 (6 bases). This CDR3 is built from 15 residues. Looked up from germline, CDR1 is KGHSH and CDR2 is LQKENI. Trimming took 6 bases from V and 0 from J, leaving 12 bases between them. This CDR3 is CASSRDTHSGNTIYF. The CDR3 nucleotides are TGTGCCAGCTCCCGGGACACCCACTCTGGAAACACCATATATTTT.

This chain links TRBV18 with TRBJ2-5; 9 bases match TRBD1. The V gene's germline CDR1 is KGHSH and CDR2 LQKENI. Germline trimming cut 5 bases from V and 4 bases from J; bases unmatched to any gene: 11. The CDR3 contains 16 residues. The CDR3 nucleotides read TGTGCCAGCTCAAAAGACCGGGACAGGGTACGAGAGACCCAGTACTTC. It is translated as CASSKDRDRVRETQYF. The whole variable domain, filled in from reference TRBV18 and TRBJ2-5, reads NAGVMQNPRHLVRRRGQEARLRCSPMKGHSHVYWYRQLPEEGLKFMVYLQKENIIDESGMPKERFSAEFPKEGPSILRIQQVVRGDSAAYFCASSKDRDRVRETQYFGPGTRLLVL.

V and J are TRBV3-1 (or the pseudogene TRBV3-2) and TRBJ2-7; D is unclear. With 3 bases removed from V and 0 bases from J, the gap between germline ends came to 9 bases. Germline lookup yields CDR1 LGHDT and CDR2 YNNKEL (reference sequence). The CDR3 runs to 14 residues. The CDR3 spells CASSQAAFSYEQYF. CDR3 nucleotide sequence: TGTGCCAGCAGCCAGGCCGCTTTCTCCTACGAGCAGTACTTC.

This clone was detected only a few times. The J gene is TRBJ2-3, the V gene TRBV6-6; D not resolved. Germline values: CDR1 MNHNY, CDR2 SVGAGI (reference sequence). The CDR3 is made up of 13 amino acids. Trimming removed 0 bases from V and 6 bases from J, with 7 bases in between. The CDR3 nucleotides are TGTGCCAGCAGTTACTCGACCGGGGATACGCAGTATTTT. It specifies CASSYSTGDTQYF.

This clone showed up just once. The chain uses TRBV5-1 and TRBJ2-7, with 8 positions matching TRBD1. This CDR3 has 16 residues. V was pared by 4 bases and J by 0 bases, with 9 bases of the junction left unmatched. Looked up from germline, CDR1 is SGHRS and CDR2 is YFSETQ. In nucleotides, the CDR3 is TGCGCCAGCAGCATGACAGGGGACCCTGTCTCCTACGAGCAGTACTTC. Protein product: CASSMTGDPVSYEQYF. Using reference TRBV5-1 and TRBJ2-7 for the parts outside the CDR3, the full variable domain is KAGVTQTPRYLIKTRGQQVTLSCSPISGHRSVSWYQQTPGQGLQFLFEYFSETQRNKGNFPGRFSGRQFSNSRSEMNVSTLELGDSALYLCASSMTGDPVSYEQYFGPGTRLTVT.

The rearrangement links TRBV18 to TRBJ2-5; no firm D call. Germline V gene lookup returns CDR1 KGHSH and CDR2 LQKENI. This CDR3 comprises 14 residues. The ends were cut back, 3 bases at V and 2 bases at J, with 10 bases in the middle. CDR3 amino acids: CASSPAHIQETQYF. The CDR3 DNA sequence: TGTGCCAGCTCACCGGCCCATATTCAAGAGACCCAGTACTTC.

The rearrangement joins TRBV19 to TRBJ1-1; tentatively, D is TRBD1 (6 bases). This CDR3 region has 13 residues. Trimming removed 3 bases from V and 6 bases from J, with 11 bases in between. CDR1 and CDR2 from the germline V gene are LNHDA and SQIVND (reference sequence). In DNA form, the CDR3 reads TGTGCCAGTAGTATCCGGAAGGGGGCTGAAGCTTTCTTT. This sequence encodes CASSIRKGAEAFF. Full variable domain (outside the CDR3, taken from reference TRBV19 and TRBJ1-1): DGGITQSPKYLFRKEGQNVTLSCEQNLNHDAMYWYRQDPGQGLRLIYYSQIVNDFQKGDIAEGYSVSREKKESFPLTVTSAQKNPTAFYLCASSIRKGAEAFFGQGTRLTVV.

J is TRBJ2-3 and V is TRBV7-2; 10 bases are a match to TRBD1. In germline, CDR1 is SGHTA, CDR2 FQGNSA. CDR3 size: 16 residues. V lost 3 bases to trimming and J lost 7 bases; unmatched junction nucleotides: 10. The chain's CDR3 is CASSFMFGTGANTQYF. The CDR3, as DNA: TGTGCCAGCAGCTTCATGTTCGGGACAGGGGCAAATACGCAGTATTTT.

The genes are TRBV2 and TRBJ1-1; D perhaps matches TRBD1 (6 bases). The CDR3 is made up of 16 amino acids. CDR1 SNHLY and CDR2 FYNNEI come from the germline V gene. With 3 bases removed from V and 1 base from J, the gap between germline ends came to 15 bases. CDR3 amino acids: CASSDSPGHWNTEAFF. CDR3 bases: TGTGCCAGCAGTGACTCCCCGGGACATTGGAACACTGAAGCTTTCTTT.

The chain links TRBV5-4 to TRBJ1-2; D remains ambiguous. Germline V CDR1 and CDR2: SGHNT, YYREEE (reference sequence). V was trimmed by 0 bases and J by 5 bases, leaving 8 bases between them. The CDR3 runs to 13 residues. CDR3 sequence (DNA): TGTGCCAGCAGCTTGGAGAGGGTTTATGGCTACACCTTC. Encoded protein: CASSLERVYGYTF.